This T cell receptor (beta chain) emerged from a study of blood T cell repertoires in COVID-19. Study background: Collection of acute and convalescent COVID-19 samples took place in the United States, Italy and Spain. PBMCs, B-cell-depleted T cells, or T cells were the source of the cDNA or gDNA that made up the material.

All enrollees were about 18 to 90 years old and from 20 to 30 US areas. Allocation to cohorts depended on clinical history reported by the participants. Trimming pared 8 bases from V and 10 bases from J, leaving 15 bases between. This CDR3 is built from 12 residues. Germline values: CDR1 MNHEY, CDR2 SVGAGI. Method: immunoSEQ multiplex PCR; TCRdb's copy keeps in-frame clones and lacks some. In the table there are 200,000 to 250,000 clones, around nine tenths of which are singletons. Sequenced: PBMCs or T cells enriched from blood (not recorded which). This clonotype originated in a woman in her fifties or sixties with acute COVID-19. This chain uses TRBV6-5 with TRBJ2-1; D is possibly TRBD2 (6 bases). The CDR3 spells CASLTGGGEQFF. CDR3 in DNA: TGTGCCAGCCTGACCGGGGGTGGCGAGCAGTTCTTC.